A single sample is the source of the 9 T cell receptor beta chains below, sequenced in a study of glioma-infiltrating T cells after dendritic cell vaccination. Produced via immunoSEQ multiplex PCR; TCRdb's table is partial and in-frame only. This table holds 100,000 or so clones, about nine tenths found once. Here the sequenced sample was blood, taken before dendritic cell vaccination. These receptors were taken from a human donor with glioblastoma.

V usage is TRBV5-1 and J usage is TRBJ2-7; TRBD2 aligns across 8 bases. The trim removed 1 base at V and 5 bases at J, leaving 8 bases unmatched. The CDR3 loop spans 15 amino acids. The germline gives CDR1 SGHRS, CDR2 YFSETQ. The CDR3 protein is CASSLRSGSINEQYF. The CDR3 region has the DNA TGCGCCAGCAGCTTGAGGAGCGGGAGCATTAACGAGCAGTACTTC.

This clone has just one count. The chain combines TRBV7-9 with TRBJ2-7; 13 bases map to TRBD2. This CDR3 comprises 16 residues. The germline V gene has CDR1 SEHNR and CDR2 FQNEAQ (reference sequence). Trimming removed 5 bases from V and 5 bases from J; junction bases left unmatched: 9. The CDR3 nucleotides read TGTGCCAGCAGCCCACCCTGGACTAGCGGGAGCCACGAGCAGTACTTC. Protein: CASSPPWTSGSHEQYF. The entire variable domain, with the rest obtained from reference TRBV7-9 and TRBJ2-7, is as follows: DTGVSQNPRHKITKRGQNVTFRCDPISEHNRLYWYRQTLGQGPEFLTYFQNEAQLEKSRLLSDRFSAERPKGSFSTLEIQRTEQGDSAMYLCASSPPWTSGSHEQYFGPGTRLTVT.

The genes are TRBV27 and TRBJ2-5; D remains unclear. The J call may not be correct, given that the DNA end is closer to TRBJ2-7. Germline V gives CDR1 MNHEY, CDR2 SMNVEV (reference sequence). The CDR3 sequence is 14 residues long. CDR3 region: CASSLNQASYEQYF. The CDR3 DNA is TGTGCCAGCAGTTTGAACCAGGCCTCCTACGAGCAGTACTTC.

CDR3 DNA sequence: TGTGCCAGCAGTGAGGTTAGACTAGCGGGAGTCTGGGCCGGGGAGCTGTTTTTT. As protein: CASSEVRLAGVWAGELFF. The chain is built from TRBV6-1 and TRBJ2-2; 12 bases agree with TRBD2. V dropped 3 bases and J dropped 6; count of bases not matched to a gene: 11. There are 18 residues in the CDR3. From germline, CDR1 is MNHNS and CDR2 SASEGT.

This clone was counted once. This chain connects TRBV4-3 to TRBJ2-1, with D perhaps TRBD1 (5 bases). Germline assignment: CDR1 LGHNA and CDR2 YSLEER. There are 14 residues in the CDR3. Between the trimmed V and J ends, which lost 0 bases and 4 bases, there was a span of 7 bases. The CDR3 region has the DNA TGCGCCAGCAGCCAAGATTCAGGGTACAATGAGCAGTTCTTC. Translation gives CASSQDSGYNEQFF.

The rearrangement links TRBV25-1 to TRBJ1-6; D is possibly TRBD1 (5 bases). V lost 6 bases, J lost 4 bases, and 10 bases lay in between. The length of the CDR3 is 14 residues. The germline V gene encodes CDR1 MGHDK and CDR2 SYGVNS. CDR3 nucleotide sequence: TGTGCCAGCAGCCCCCAGGGTTATAATTCACCCCTCCACTTT. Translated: CASSPQGYNSPLHF.

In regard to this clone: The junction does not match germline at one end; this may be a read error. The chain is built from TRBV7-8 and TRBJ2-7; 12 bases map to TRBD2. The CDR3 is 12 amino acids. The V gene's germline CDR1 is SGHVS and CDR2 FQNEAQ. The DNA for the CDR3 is TGTGCCAGCAGCCCCGGACTAGCGGGGCAATTCTTC. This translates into CASSPGLAGQFF.

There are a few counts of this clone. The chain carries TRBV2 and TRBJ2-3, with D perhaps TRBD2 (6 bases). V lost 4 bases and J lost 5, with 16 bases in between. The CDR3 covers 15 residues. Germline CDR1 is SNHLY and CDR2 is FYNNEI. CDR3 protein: CASSVRAGGGDTQYF. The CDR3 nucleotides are TGTGCCAGCAGTGTACGAGCGGGTGGTGGAGATACGCAGTATTTT.

CDR3 sequence: CSVGGDTNSGANVLTF. For the CDR3, the DNA is TGCAGCGTAGGGGGGGACACGAACTCTGGGGCCAACGTCCTGACTTTC. V usage is TRBV29-1 and J usage is TRBJ2-6; D is possibly TRBD2 (7 bases). CDR1 and CDR2 (germline): SQVTM, ANQGSEA. CDR3 length: 16 amino acids. The V and J ends lost 6 bases and 0 bases respectively, with 15 bases between them.